This T cell receptor beta chain originates from a study of blood T cells in healthy people across ages. The CDR3 is made up of 14 amino acids. Germline V gene lookup returns CDR1 SGHVS and CDR2 FQNEAQ. This clonotype has a single count. This clone may be a read error of a much larger clone one base away. A sample-barcoded 5' primer and a J-beta primer mix were used in a second PCR of about 6 to 12 cycles. All samples gave at least 2.5 million CDR3-containing paired-end reads. One entry per CDR3 protein, called by TCRdb with MiXCR from the 5' RACE reads. There are hundreds of thousands of distinct CDR3 sequences in the sample; more than 55% occur only once, and 25% to 30% lies in the top ten.

The chain joins TRBV7-8 to TRBJ2-3; unclear D gene. This clonotype was obtained from a man aged 35 to 55 in good health. Sequencing was done on a sample of blood. Written as DNA, the CDR3 is TGTACCAGCAGCTTCGAAGCGCTTCGAGATACGCAGTATTTT. Translated, it gives CTSSFEALRDTQYF.